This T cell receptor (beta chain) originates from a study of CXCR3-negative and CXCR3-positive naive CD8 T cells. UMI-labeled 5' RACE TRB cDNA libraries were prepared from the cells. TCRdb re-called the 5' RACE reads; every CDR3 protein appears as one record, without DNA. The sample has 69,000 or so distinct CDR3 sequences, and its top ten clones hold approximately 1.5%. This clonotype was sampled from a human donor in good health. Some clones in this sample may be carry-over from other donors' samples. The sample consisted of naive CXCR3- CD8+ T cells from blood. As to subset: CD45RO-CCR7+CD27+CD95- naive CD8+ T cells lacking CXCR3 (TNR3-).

The CDR3 here is CASTSLGGRSPYNEQFF. The rearrangement links TRBV7-9 to TRBJ2-1; TCRdb's D gene call, TRBD2, goes unchecked for lack of DNA. The CDR3 sequence is 17 residues long. Germline V gene data show CDR1 as SEHNR and CDR2 as FQNEAQ (reference sequence).